This T cell receptor beta chain appears in the sequencing data of a study of T-cell reconstitution after alpha-beta-depleted transplantation in children. Whole-study findings and limits: Among T cells one year after transplant, newly produced cells accounted for most counts and diversity. Several hundred expanded graft clones reportedly were the source of alpha-beta T cells about two months after transplant. Surviving recipient T cells and thymic progenitors accounted for the high day-60 TCRbeta diversity observed in some patients.

In the case of this clonotype: Its antigen is as yet unknown.

Unique molecular identifiers featured in how the TCRbeta library was prepared. One entry per CDR3 protein results from TCRdb running MiXCR on the PCR reads. The table records a few hundred thousand distinct CDR3 sequences, 25% to 30% of them present only once. This TCR came from a boy younger than two with Wiskott-Aldrich syndrome, due to receive a stem cell transplant. The starting material was PBMCs, obtained before TCRalphabeta/CD19-depleted stem cell transplant.

The CDR3: CASPLGRYGYTF. For the CDR3, the DNA is TGTGCTAGCCCATTGGGACGTTATGGCTACACCTTC. V gene TRBV7-2 combines with J gene TRBJ1-2, with a weak D call TRBD1 (5 bases). The CDR3 is made up of 12 amino acids. Germline CDR1 and CDR2: SGHTA and FQGNSA.